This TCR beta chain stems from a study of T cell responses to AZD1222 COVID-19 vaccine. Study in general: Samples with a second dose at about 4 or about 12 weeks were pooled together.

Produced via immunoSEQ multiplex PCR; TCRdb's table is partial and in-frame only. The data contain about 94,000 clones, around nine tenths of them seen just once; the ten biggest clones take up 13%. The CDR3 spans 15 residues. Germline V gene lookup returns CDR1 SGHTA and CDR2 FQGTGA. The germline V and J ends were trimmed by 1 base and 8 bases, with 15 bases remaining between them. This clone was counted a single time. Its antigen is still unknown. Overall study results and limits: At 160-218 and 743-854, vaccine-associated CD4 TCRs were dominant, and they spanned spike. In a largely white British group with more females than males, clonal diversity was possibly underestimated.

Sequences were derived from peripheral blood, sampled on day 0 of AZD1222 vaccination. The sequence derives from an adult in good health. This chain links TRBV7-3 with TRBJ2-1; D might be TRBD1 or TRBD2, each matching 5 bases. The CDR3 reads CASSLNRGPTDEQFF. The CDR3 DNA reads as TGTGCCAGCAGCTTAAACCGGGGACCTACGGATGAGCAGTTCTTC.